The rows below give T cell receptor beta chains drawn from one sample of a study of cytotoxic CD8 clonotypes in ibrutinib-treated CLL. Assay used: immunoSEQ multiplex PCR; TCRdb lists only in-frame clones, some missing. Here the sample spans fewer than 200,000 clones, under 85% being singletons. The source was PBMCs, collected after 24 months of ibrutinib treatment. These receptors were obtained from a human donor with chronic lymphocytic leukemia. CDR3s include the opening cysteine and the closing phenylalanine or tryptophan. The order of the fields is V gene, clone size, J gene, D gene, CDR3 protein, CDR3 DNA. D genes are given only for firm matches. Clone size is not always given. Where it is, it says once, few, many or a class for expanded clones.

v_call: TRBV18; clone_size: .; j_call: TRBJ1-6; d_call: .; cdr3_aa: CASSILNSPLHF; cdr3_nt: TGTGCCAGCTCAATTCTTAATTCACCCCTCCACTTT
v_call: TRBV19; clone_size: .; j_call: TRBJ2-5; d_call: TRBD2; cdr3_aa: CASDTGREGRRKTQYF; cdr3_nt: TGTGCCAGCGATACCGGGCGGGAGGGCCGGAGAAAGACCCAGTACTTC
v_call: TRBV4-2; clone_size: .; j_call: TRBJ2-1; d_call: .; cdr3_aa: CASSPGLTYNEQFF; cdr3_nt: TGTGCCAGCAGCCCCGGACTAACCTACAATGAGCAGTTCTTC
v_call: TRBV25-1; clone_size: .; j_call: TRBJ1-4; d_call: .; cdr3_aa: CASSEGKQAYEKLFF; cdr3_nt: TGTGCCAGCAGTGAAGGTAAACAGGCCTATGAAAAACTGTTTTTT
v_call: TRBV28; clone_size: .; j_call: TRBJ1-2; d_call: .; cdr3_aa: CASSPSPMRSGYTF; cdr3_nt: TGTGCCAGCAGTCCGTCCCCTATGCGATCGGGCTACACCTTC
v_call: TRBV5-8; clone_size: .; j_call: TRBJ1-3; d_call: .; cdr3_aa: CASSPESGRSGNTIYF; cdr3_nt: TGTGCCAGCAGCCCTGAATCGGGCCGCTCTGGAAACACCATATATTTT
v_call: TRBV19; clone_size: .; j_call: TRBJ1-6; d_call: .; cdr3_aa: CASHPRSGSSPLHF; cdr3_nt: TGTGCCAGCCACCCCCGGTCAGGGAGTTCACCCCTCCACTTT
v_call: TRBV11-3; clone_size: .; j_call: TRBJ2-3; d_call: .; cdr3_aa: CASSFRQGGTDTQYF; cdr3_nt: TGTGCCAGCAGCTTCCGACAGGGAGGGACAGATACGCAGTATTTT
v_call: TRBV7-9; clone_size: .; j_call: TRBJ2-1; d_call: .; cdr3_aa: CASGRSLFSSYNEQFF; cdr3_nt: TGTGCCAGCGGACGCAGTCTGTTTAGCTCCTACAATGAGCAGTTCTTC
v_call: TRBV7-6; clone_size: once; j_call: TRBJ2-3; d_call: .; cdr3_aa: CASSPTSRNREDTQYF; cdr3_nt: TGTGCCAGCAGCCCAACATCCCGTAACAGGGAAGATACGCAGTATTTT
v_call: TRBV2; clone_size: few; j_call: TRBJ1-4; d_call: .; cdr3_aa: CASSDRGGLTNEKLFF; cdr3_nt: TGTGCCAGCAGTGACAGGGGTGGATTGACTAATGAAAAACTGTTTTTT
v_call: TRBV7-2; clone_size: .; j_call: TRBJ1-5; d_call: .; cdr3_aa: CASSLDLSNQPQHF; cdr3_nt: TGTGCCAGCAGCTTAGATTTAAGCAATCAGCCCCAGCATTTT
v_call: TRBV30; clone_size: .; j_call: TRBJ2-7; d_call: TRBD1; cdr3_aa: CAWSRTGAYEQYF; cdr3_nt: TGTGCCTGGAGCCGGACAGGGGCCTACGAGCAGTACTTC
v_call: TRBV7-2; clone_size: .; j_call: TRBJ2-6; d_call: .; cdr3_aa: CASSLNPSSGANVLTF; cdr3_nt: TGTGCCAGCAGCTTAAACCCAAGCTCTGGGGCCAACGTCCTGACTTTC
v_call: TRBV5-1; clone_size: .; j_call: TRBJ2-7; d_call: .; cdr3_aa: CASSLARTTAYEQYF; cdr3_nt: TGCGCCAGCAGCTTGGCCCGTACAACCGCTTACGAGCAGTACTTC
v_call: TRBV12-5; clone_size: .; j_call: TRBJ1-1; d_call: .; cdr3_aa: CASGQRVFEGTEAFF; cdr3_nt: TGTGCTAGTGGCCAGAGGGTCTTCGAGGGCACTGAAGCTTTCTTT
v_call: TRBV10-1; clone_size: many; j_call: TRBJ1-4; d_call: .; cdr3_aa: CASSEDSGARVLNEKLFF; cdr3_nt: TGCGCCAGCAGTGAGGACTCAGGGGCGAGAGTACTTAATGAAAAACTGTTTTTT
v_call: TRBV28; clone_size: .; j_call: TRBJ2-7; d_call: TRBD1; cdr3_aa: CASSFSLTGTGGERSAYKQYF; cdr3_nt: TGTGCCAGCAGCTTCTCCCTGACCGGGACAGGGGGCGAAAGGTCCGCCTACAAGCAGTACTTC
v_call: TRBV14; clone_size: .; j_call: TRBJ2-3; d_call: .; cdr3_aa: CASSPGGTNTQYF; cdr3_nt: TGTGCCAGCAGCCCGGGTGGTACGAATACGCAGTATTTT
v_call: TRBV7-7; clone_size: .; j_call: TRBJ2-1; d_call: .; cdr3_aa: CASSQLNNEQFF; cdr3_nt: TGTGCTAGCAGCCAACTGAACAATGAGCAGTTCTTC
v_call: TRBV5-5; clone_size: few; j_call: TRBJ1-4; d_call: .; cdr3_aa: CASSLGAREKLFF; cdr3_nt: TGTGCCAGCAGCTTGGGGGCGCGTGAAAAACTGTTTTTT
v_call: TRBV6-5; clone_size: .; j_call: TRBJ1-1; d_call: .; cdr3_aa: CASRRGMNTEAFF; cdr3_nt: TGTGCCAGCAGGAGGGGGATGAACACTGAAGCTTTCTTT
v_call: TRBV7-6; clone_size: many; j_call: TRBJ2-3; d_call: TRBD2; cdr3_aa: CASSSTSGLPDTQYF; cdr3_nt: TGTGCCAGCAGCTCGACTAGCGGGCTACCAGATACGCAGTATTTT
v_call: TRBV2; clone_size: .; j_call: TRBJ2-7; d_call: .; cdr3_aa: CASSDTWQAEQYF; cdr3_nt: TGTGCCAGCAGTGACACGTGGCAGGCCGAGCAGTACTTC
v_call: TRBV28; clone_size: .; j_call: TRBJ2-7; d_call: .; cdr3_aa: CASSFSRTYEQYF; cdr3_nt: TGTGCCAGCAGTTTTTCCAGGACCTACGAGCAGTACTTC
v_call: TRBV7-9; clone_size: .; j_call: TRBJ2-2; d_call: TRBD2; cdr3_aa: CASSRGLAGEKAGELFF; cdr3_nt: TGTGCCAGCAGCCGCGGACTAGCGGGAGAGAAGGCCGGGGAGCTGTTTTTT
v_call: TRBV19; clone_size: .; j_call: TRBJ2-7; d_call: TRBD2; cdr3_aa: CASSSGRVSYEQYF; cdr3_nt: TGTGCCAGTAGTAGCGGGAGGGTCTCCTACGAGCAGTACTTC
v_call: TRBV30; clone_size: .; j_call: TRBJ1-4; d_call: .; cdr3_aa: CAWSGDGPGKLFF; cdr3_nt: TGTGCCTGGAGTGGAGATGGCCCGGGAAAACTGTTTTTT
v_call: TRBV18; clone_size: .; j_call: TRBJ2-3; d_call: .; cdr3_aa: CASSPYNGAGADTQYF; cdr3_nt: TGTGCCAGCTCACCATATAACGGGGCTGGGGCAGATACGCAGTATTTT
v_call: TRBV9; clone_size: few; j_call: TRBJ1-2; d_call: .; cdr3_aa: CASSPFQFNYGYTF; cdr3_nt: TGTGCCAGCAGCCCTTTCCAGTTTAACTATGGCTACACCTTC
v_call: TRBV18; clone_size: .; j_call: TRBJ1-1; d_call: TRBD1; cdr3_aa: CASSPGQVNMKAEAFF; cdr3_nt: TGTGCCAGCTCACCCGGACAGGTCAATATGAAGGCTGAAGCTTTCTTT
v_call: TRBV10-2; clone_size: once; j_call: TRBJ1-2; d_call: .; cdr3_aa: CASSEFTGNGYTF; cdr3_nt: TGCGCCAGCAGTGAGTTTACAGGGAATGGCTACACCTTC
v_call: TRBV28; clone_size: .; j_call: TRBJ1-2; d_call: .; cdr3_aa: CASTRPEGGYTF; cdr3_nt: TGTGCCAGCACCCGCCCGGAGGGCGGCTACACCTTC
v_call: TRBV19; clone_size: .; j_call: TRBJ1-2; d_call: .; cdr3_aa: CASSTQQGYYGYTF; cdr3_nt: TGTGCCAGTAGTACTCAACAGGGTTACTATGGCTACACCTTC
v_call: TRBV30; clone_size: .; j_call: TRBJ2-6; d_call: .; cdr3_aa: CAWSGGFSGANVLTF; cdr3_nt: TGTGCCTGGAGTGGGGGATTCTCTGGGGCCAACGTCCTGACTTTC
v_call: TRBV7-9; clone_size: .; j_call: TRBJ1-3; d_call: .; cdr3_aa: CASSSLGNTIYF; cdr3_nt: TGTGCCAGCAGTTCTCTCGGAAACACCATATATTTT
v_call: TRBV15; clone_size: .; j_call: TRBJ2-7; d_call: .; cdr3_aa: CATSREVRVSYEQYF; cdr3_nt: TGTGCCACCAGCAGAGAGGTCCGGGTATCCTACGAGCAGTACTTC
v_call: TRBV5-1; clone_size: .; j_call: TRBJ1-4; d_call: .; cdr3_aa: CASSLDPNEKLFF; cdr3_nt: TGCGCCAGCAGCTTGGATCCTAATGAAAAACTGTTTTTT
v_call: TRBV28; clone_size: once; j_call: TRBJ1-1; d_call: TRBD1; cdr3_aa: CASSSGQVNTEAFF; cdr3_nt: TGTGCCAGCAGTTCCGGACAGGTGAACACTGAAGCTTTCTTT
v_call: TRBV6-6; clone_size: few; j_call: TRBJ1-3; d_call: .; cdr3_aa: CASSWGPRGNGNTIYF; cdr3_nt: TGTGCCAGCAGTTGGGGACCCAGGGGAAATGGAAACACCATATATTTT
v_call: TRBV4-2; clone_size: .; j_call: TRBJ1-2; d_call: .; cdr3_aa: CASSQGVRGYTF; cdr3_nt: TGTGCCAGCAGCCAAGGGGTTCGGGGCTACACCTTC
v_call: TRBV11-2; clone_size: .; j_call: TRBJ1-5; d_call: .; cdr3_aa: CASSSQGYSNQPQHF; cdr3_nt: TGTGCCAGCAGCTCACAGGGTTATAGCAATCAGCCCCAGCATTTT
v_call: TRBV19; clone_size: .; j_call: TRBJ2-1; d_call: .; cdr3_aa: CASSKRDVYEQFF; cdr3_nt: TGTGCCAGTAGTAAACGGGACGTATATGAGCAGTTCTTC
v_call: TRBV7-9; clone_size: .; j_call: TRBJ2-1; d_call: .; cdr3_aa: CASSRDLIYNEQFF; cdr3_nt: TGTGCCAGCAGCCGGGACTTAATTTACAATGAGCAGTTCTTC
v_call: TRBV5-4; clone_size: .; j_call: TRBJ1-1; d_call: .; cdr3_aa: CASSLVGRGTTEAFF; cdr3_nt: TGTGCCAGCAGCTTGGTCGGTCGGGGGACCACTGAAGCTTTCTTT
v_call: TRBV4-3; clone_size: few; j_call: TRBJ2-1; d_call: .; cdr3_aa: CASSQDPQGGLTDEQFF; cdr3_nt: TGCGCCAGCAGCCAAGATCCTCAGGGGGGCCTGACCGATGAGCAGTTCTTC
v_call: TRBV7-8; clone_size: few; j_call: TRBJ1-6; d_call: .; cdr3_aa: CASSLGGNGSPLHF; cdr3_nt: TGTGCCAGCAGCTTAGGAGGGAACGGTTCACCCCTCCACTTT
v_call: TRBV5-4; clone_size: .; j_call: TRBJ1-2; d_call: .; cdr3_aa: CASSLGRGPSANYGYTF; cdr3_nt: TGTGCCAGCAGCTTGGGAAGGGGCCCGTCCGCTAACTATGGCTACACCTTC
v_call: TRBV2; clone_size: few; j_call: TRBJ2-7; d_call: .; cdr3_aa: CASSEARGYEQYF; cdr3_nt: TGTGCCAGCAGTGAGGCCAGGGGTTACGAGCAGTACTTC
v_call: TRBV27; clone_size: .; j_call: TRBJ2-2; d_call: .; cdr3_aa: CASSFPWNTGELFF; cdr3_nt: TGTGCCAGCAGCTTTCCGTGGAACACCGGGGAGCTGTTTTTT
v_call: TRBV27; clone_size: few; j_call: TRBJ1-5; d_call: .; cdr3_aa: CATSRGSNQPQHF; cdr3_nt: TGTGCCACCTCTCGGGGTAGCAATCAGCCCCAGCATTTT
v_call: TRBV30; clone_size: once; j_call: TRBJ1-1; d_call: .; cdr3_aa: CAWSTSRNTEAFF; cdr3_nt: TGTGCCTGGAGTACAAGCCGAAACACTGAAGCTTTCTTT
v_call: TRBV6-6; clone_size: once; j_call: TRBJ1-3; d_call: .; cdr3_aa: CASKGFSGNTIYF; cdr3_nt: TGTGCCAGCAAGGGGTTCTCGGGAAACACCATATATTTT
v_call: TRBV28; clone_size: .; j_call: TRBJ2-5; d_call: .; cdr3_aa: CASSSLGARQETQYF; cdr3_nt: TGTGCCAGCAGTTCCCTGGGGGCCCGCCAAGAGACCCAGTACTTC
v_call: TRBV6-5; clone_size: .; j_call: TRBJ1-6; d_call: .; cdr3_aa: CASSPGPSHNSPLHF; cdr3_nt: TGTGCCAGCAGTCCCGGACCTTCACATAATTCACCCCTCCACTTT
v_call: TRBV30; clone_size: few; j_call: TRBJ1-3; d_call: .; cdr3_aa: CAWSGGNTIYF; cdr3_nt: TGTGCCTGGAGTGGGGGAAACACCATATATTTT
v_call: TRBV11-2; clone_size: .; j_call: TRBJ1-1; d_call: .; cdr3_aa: CASSWTGNTEAFF; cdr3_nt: TGTGCCAGCAGCTGGACGGGGAACACTGAAGCTTTCTTT
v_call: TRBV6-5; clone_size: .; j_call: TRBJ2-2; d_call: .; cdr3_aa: CASSRGVPLTGELFF; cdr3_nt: TGTGCCAGCAGTAGAGGGGTGCCTCTCACCGGGGAGCTGTTTTTT
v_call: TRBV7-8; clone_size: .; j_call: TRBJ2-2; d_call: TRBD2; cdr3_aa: CASSLTSGGIPNTGELFF; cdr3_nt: TGTGCCAGCAGCTTAACTAGCGGGGGAATTCCGAACACCGGGGAGCTGTTTTTT